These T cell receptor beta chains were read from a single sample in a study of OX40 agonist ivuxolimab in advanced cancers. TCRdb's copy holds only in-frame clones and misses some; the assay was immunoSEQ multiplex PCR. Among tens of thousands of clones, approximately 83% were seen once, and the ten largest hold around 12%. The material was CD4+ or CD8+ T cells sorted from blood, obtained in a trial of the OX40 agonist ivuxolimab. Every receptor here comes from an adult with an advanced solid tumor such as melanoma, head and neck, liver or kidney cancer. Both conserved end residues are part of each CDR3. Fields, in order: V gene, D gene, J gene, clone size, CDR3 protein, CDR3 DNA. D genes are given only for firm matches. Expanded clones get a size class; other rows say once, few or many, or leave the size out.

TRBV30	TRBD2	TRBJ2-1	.	CAWRTSGSINEQFF	TGTGCCTGGAGGACTAGCGGGAGTATCAATGAGCAGTTCTTC
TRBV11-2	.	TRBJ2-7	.	CASSLEGKYEQYF	TGTGCCAGCAGCTTAGAGGGCAAATACGAGCAGTACTTC
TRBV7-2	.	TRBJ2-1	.	CASSLGPGSYNEQFF	TGTGCCAGCAGCTTAGGCCCCGGGTCCTACAATGAGCAGTTCTTC
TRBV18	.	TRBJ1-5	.	CASSPDSNQPQHF	TGTGCCAGCTCACCGGATAGCAATCAGCCCCAGCATTTT
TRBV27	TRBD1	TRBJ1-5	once	CASSLRGVGQGGNQPQHF	TGTGCCAGCAGTTTACGGGGGGTCGGACAGGGAGGCAATCAGCCCCAGCATTTT
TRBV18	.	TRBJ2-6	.	CASSPLSRISGANVLTF	TGTGCCAGCTCACCACTGAGTCGGATCTCTGGGGCCAACGTCCTGACTTTC
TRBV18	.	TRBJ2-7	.	CASSPNQRPYEQYF	TGTGCCAGCTCACCAAATCAACGGCCCTACGAGCAGTACTTC
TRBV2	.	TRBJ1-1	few	CASLGEVNTEAFF	TGTGCCAGCCTTGGGGAAGTGAACACTGAAGCTTTCTTT
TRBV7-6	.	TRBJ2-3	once	CASSLLDSTDTQYF	TGTGCCAGCAGCTTATTGGACAGCACAGATACGCAGTATTTT
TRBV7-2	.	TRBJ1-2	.	CASSYNPTGANYGYTF	TGTGCCAGCAGCTACAATCCTACAGGAGCCAACTATGGCTACACCTTC
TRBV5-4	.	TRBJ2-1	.	CASSLKSGHGNEQFF	TGTGCCAGCAGCTTAAAGTCGGGCCATGGGAATGAGCAGTTCTTC
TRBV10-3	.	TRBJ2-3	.	CAISESSADTQYF	TGTGCCATCAGTGAGTCGAGTGCAGATACGCAGTATTTT
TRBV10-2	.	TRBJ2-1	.	CASSESTRGTRSSYNEQFF	TGCGCCAGCAGTGAGTCGACTCGGGGGACCAGGAGCTCCTACAATGAGCAGTTCTTC
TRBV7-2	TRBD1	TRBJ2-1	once	CASSLYTGGRNEQFF	TGTGCCAGCAGCTTGTACACAGGGGGGCGGAATGAGCAGTTCTTC
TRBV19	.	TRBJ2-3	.	CATKAPIPQDTQYF	TGTGCCACCAAAGCCCCCATCCCCCAAGATACGCAGTATTTT
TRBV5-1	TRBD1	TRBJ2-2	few	CASSLERTGGGELFF	TGCGCCAGCAGCTTGGAGAGGACAGGGGGTGGGGAGCTGTTTTTT
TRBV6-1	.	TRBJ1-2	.	CASSALTPNGYTF	TGTGCCAGCAGTGCCCTGACCCCGAACGGCTACACCTTC
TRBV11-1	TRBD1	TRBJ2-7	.	CASSQNRGPSYEQYF	TGTGCCAGCAGCCAAAACAGGGGGCCCTCCTACGAGCAGTACTTC
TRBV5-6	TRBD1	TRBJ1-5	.	CASTAQGAHEPQHF	TGTGCCAGCACCGCACAGGGGGCTCACGAGCCCCAGCATTTT
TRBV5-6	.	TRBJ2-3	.	CASSPRGDTQYF	TGTGCCAGCAGCCCCCGGGGAGATACGCAGTATTTT
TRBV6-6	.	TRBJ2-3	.	CASSSGQDTQYF	TGTGCCAGCAGTTCTGGACAAGATACGCAGTATTTT
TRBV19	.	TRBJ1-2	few	CASSTPGDYGYTF	TGTGCCAGTAGTACCCCTGGGGACTATGGCTACACCTTC
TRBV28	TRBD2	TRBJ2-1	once	CASSLVSLTSGASYNEQFF	TGTGCCAGCAGTTTGGTGTCTTTGACTAGCGGGGCCTCCTACAATGAGCAGTTCTTC
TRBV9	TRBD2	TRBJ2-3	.	CASSVAGSGASTDTQYF	TGTGCCAGCAGCGTAGCCGGTAGCGGGGCAAGCACAGATACGCAGTATTTT
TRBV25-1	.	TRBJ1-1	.	CASSEFGGAGTEAFF	TGTGCCAGCAGTGAATTCGGGGGCGCGGGCACTGAAGCTTTCTTT
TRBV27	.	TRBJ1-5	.	CASSSTGPLLELAQHF	TGTGCCAGCAGTTCTACCGGGCCTCTCCTGGAGTTGGCCCAGCATTTT
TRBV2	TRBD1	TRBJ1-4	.	CASSPLTGGTSDIEKLFF	TGTGCCAGCAGCCCCTTGACAGGGGGCACTTCGGATATTGAAAAACTGTTTTTT
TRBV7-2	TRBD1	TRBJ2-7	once	CASSLSQGNEQYF	TGTGCCAGCAGTTTATCACAGGGGAACGAGCAGTACTTC
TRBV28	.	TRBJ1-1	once	CASSLLEGEAFF	TGTGCCAGCAGTTTATTGGAGGGAGAAGCTTTCTTT
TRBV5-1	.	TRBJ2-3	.	CASRRGTENTDTQYF	TGCGCCAGCAGACGCGGGACGGAGAACACAGATACGCAGTATTTT
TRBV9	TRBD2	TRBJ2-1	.	CASSARLAGGHAQFF	TGTGCCAGCAGCGCCCGACTAGCGGGGGGCCATGCGCAGTTCTTC
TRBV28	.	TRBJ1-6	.	CASSFPRQLHNSPLHF	TGTGCCAGCAGTTTCCCCAGGCAATTACATAATTCACCCCTCCACTTT
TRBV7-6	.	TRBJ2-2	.	CASSPVGRGNTGELFF	TGTGCCAGCAGCCCCGTCGGGCGGGGTAACACCGGGGAGCTGTTTTTT
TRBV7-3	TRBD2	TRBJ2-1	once	CASSFAGLADYNEQFF	TGTGCCAGCAGCTTCGCGGGACTAGCGGACTACAATGAGCAGTTCTTC
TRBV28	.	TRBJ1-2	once	CASRPRLLYGYTF	TGTGCCAGCAGACCCCGCTTGCTCTATGGCTACACCTTC
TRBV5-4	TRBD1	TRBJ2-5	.	CASSPGTGGRETQYF	TGTGCCAGCAGCCCCGGGACAGGGGGACGGGAGACCCAGTACTTC
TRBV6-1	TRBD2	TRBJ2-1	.	CASSEELAAYNEQFF	TGTGCCAGCAGTGAAGAGCTAGCGGCTTACAATGAGCAGTTCTTC
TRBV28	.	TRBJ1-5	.	CASRPATVTQPQHF	TGTGCCAGCAGACCTGCGACAGTTACACAGCCCCAGCATTTT
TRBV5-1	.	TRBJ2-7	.	CASSPLGVYEQYF	TGCGCCAGCAGCCCACTGGGGGTGTACGAGCAGTACTTC
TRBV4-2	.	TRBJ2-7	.	CASSRTDEGYEQYF	TGTGCCAGCAGCCGAACTGATGAGGGTTACGAGCAGTACTTC
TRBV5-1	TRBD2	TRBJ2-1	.	CASSRSGLSSYNEQFF	TGCGCCAGCAGCCGTAGCGGGTTGAGCTCCTACAATGAGCAGTTCTTC
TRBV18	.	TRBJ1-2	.	CASSPLTGYGYTF	TGTGCCAGCTCACCACTGACAGGCTATGGCTACACCTTC
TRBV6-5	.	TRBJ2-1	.	CASRPRQLVSEQFF	TGTGCCAGCAGACCGCGACAGCTAGTAAGTGAGCAGTTCTTC
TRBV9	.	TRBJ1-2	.	CASSVGGDGGYTF	TGTGCCAGCAGCGTAGGAGGGGATGGGGGCTACACCTTC
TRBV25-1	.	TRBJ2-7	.	CASSELMAGAYEQYF	TGTGCCAGCAGTGAATTAATGGCAGGGGCGTACGAGCAGTACTTC
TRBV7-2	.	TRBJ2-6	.	CASSSGLRLAGANVLTF	TGTGCCAGCAGCAGTGGACTGCGTTTGGCTGGGGCCAACGTCCTGACTTTC
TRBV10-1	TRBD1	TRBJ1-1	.	CASRGQGLNTEAFF	TGCGCCAGCAGGGGACAGGGACTGAACACTGAAGCTTTCTTT
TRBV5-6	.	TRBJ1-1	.	CASSSSAGANTEAFF	TGTGCCAGCAGCTCTTCCGCGGGGGCGAACACTGAAGCTTTCTTT
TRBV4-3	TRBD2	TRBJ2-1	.	CASSQDRTSTGEQFF	TGCGCCAGCAGCCAAGATCGGACTAGCACCGGTGAGCAGTTCTTC
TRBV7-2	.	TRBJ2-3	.	CASSLMGAVTDTQYF	TGTGCCAGCAGCTTGATGGGGGCGGTGACAGATACGCAGTATTTT
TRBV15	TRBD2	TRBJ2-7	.	CATSRDRTSGYEQYF	TGTGCCACCAGCAGAGATCGGACTAGCGGCTACGAGCAGTACTTC
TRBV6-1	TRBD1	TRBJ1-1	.	CASSGPDRGLTEAFF	TGTGCCAGCAGTGGCCCGGACAGGGGGCTTACTGAAGCTTTCTTT